A single T cell receptor beta chain is shown here with its context. How the authors handled the data: Reference gene primer amplification yielded estimated nucleated cell counts. Method: immunoSEQ multiplex PCR; TCRdb's copy keeps in-frame clones and lacks some. The D gene and trimming were derived from the DNA, and the V and J assignments and clone size from that table. The sample records approximately 200,000 clones, approximately 84% being singletons. V lost 7 bases to trimming and J lost 4 bases; unmatched junction nucleotides: 11. The CDR3 sequence is 15 residues long. Germline CDR1 is SNHLY and CDR2 is FYNNEI. This specimen belongs to a study of blood T cell repertoires in COVID-19. Across the study: Samples representing acute and convalescent COVID-19 were sourced from the United States, Italy and Spain. T cells, B-cell-depleted T cells, or PBMCs supplied cDNA or gDNA.

The sample taken for sequencing was peripheral blood. This sequence originates from a man aged 50-59 years who had recovered from COVID-19. V is TRBV2 and J is TRBJ2-3, with TRBD2 identical over 7 bases. CDR3 DNA sequence: TGTGCCAGCAATCCCACGGGAGGAAGGGCAGATACGCAGTATTTT. This sequence encodes CASNPTGGRADTQYF.